These 15 T cell receptor beta chains were all obtained from the same sample, sequenced in a study of cytomegalovirus exposure and HLA in healthy donors. It was with 60 Vbeta and 13 Jbeta primers that the PCR ran. Method: immunoSEQ multiplex PCR; TCRdb's copy keeps in-frame clones and lacks some. In the table there are around 220,000 clones, roughly 75% of which are singletons. Sequenced material: PBMCs. The receptors were gathered from a woman aged 30 to 39 in good health and CMV-seronegative.

This clone was counted only a few times. V and J are TRBV2 and TRBJ1-2, with TRBD1 as a possible D gene (6 bases). The V end was cut by 8 bases, the J end by 8 bases, with 18 bases between. CDR1 is SNHLY and CDR2 is FYNNEI in the germline V gene. The CDR3 contains 13 residues. CDR3 in DNA: TGTGCCAGCGCCCTGACAGGTTTCGAGGGCTACACCTTC. Residues: CASALTGFEGYTF.

The chain couples TRBV2 to TRBJ1-4; 8 bases line up with TRBD1. Germline V CDR1 and CDR2: SNHLY, FYNNEI. With 7 bases clipped from V and 5 bases from J, the junction kept 9 bases outside the gene matches. The CDR3 has 15 residues. The CDR3, as DNA: TGTGCCAGCAAAACGACTGGACAGGGAAATGAAAAACTGTTTTTT. Translated: CASKTTGQGNEKLFF.

CDR3 sequence (DNA): TGTGCCAGTAGCCGAAGGGGGTACCAAGAGACCCAGTACTTC. Translating it yields CASSRRGYQETQYF. V usage is TRBV19 and J usage is TRBJ2-5, with D possibly being TRBD1 (6 bases). V was shortened by 6 bases and J by 0 bases, with 11 bases between the two germline ends. Germline CDR1 LNHDA, CDR2 SQIVND (reference sequence). CDR3 length: 14 residues.

This CDR3 reads CASSLGDKVYHNEQFF. DNA of the CDR3: TGTGCCAGCAGCTTAGGGGACAAAGTATATCACAATGAGCAGTTCTTC. The chain carries TRBV7-9 and TRBJ2-1, with a weak D call TRBD1 (6 bases). The V and J ends lost 1 base and 5 bases respectively, with 15 bases between them. This CDR3 has 16 residues. Germline CDR1 and CDR2: SEHNR and FQNEAQ (reference sequence).

V gene TRBV13 combines with J gene TRBJ2-1; 13 bases are shared with TRBD2. Germline CDR1 PRHDT, CDR2 FYEKMQ (reference sequence). J gave up 6 bases and V 4 bases, and 9 bases lay outside the gene matches. The CDR3 has 17 amino acids. Here the CDR3 reads CASSWSSRLAGGNEQFF. The CDR3 DNA reads as TGTGCCAGCAGCTGGTCGAGCCGACTAGCGGGAGGCAATGAGCAGTTCTTC.

The CDR3 DNA is TGTGCCAGCAGCGAATTACAGTATGGCTACACCTTC. It encodes CASSELQYGYTF. The chain joins TRBV9 to TRBJ1-2; D is unresolved. CDR1 is SGDLS, CDR2 YYNGEE, per germline. Deletions cut 3 bases from V and 5 bases from J, with 8 bases between. The CDR3 sequence is 12 residues long.

The V gene is TRBV6-1, the J gene TRBJ1-1; D might be TRBD1 (6 bases). V was clipped by 2 bases and J by 4 bases, with 11 bases between them. CDR1 and CDR2 from the germline V gene are MNHNS and SASEGT. CDR3 length equals 14 residues. The DNA of the CDR3 is TGTGCCAGCAGTGAAAGCAGGGGAATCACTGAAGCTTTCTTT. This sequence encodes CASSESRGITEAFF.

The chain carries TRBV15 and TRBJ2-5; D ambiguous. The CDR3 contains 12 residues. Trimming removed 4 bases at V and 6 bases at J, with 9 bases between. CDR1 is LNHNV and CDR2 is YYDKDF in the germline V gene (reference sequence). CDR3 sequence reads: CATSNQRQTQYF. CDR3 nucleotide sequence: TGTGCCACCAGCAATCAGAGGCAGACCCAGTACTTC.

The CDR3 DNA is TGTGCCAGCAGAGCTAGCGGGGGGTACAATGAGCAGTTCTTC. Translated, it gives CASRASGGYNEQFF. The chain joins TRBV6-1 to TRBJ2-1, with 11 bases lining up with TRBD2. V shed 6 bases and J 4 bases; nucleotides not matched to a gene: 2. The CDR3 runs to 14 residues. Germline CDR1 reads MNHNS; CDR2 reads SASEGT.

The chain combines TRBV18 with TRBJ2-3, with D tentatively TRBD2 (5 bases). The CDR3 is 14 amino acids. Germline CDR1 and CDR2: KGHSH and LQKENI. Trimming cost V 2 bases and J 0 bases, with 6 bases left between them. Here the CDR3 reads CASSPGGSTDTQYF. The DNA for the CDR3 is TGTGCCAGCTCACCAGGCGGGAGCACAGATACGCAGTATTTT.

The V call is TRBV6-4, the J call TRBJ1-1; possibly TRBD1 for D (5 bases). Trimming removed 6 bases at V and 2 bases at J, with 16 bases between. Germline loops: CDR1 MRHNA, CDR2 SNTAGT. The CDR3 extends over 15 amino acids. CDR3 in amino acids: CASRRQPSYNTEAFF. DNA of the CDR3: TGTGCCAGCAGGAGACAGCCTTCATACAACACTGAAGCTTTCTTT.

This clone occurred once. The chain couples TRBV7-9 to TRBJ1-3; D call uncertain. Germline CDR1 reads SEHNR; CDR2 reads FQNEAQ (reference sequence). V was cut by 1 base and J by 2 bases, with 9 bases left in between. The CDR3 contains 15 residues. For the CDR3, the DNA is TGTGCCAGCAGCTTAGGGCAGAACACTGGAAACACCATATATTTT. It specifies CASSLGQNTGNTIYF. The entire variable domain, with the rest obtained from reference TRBV7-9 and TRBJ1-3, is as follows: DTGVSQNPRHKITKRGQNVTFRCDPISEHNRLYWYRQTLGQGPEFLTYFQNEAQLEKSRLLSDRFSAERPKGSFSTLEIQRTEQGDSAMYLCASSLGQNTGNTIYFGEGSWLTVV.

This clone was picked up a small number of times. The gene calls are TRBV11-3 and TRBJ2-7, with TRBD1 as a possible D gene (6 bases). Germline V gene sequence: CDR1 SGHNT, CDR2 YENEEA. V was clipped by 3 bases and J by 6 bases, with 12 bases between them. The CDR3 extends over 13 amino acids. This chain's CDR3 is CASSFLTGAEQYF. CDR3 DNA: TGTGCCAGCAGCTTCCTGACAGGTGCCGAGCAGTACTTC.

The V and J genes are TRBV7-9 and TRBJ2-7; 9 bases align to TRBD1. This CDR3 contains 14 residues. Unmatched junction bases numbered 8, after V lost 5 bases and J lost 6 bases. The germline V gene has CDR1 SEHNR and CDR2 FQNEAQ (reference sequence). The CDR3 protein is CASSPGQGLVEQYF. The CDR3 nucleotides are TGTGCCAGCAGCCCCGGACAGGGGCTTGTCGAGCAGTACTTC. Variable domain in full (rest from reference TRBV7-9 and TRBJ2-7): DTGVSQNPRHKITKRGQNVTFRCDPISEHNRLYWYRQTLGQGPEFLTYFQNEAQLEKSRLLSDRFSAERPKGSFSTLEIQRTEQGDSAMYLCASSPGQGLVEQYFGPGTRLTVT.

The J gene is TRBJ2-1, the V gene TRBV6-1, with TRBD2 matching over 7 bases. Germline V gene data show CDR1 as MNHNS and CDR2 as SASEGT. V trimming: 8 bases; J trimming: 4 bases; junction bases outside the gene matches: 8. CDR3 length: 14 amino acids. The CDR3 sequence is CASASLAAYNEQFF. DNA for the CDR3: TGTGCCAGCGCTTCCCTAGCGGCGTACAATGAGCAGTTCTTC.